These T cell receptor beta chains were read from a single sample in a study of graft-versus-host responses after intestinal transplantation. These TCRs' antigens remain unknown. Sequencing was performed with immunoSEQ multiplex PCR; in TCRdb, only in-frame clones are kept and a portion is missing. The sample consists of more than 90,000 clones, 85% to 95% of them appearing once. Sequences were derived from unstimulated CD8+ T cells sorted from spleen or lymph node cells, sampled before transplant. These receptors came from a human donor who was the organ donor for an intestinal transplant. The CDR3 runs from the conserved cysteine through the conserved F or W. The D gene is left open where the match is weak. The size field is filled for only some rows; it gives once, few, many or a size class.

DNA,CDR3,V,length,J,size,D
TGTGCCATCAGCGTAACTAGCGGGAGCGAGACCGGGGAGCTGTTTTTT,CAISVTSGSETGELFF,TRBV10-3,16,TRBJ2-2,-,TRBD2
TGTGCCAGCTCACCGGGGACGTCTAACTCCTACGAGCAGTACTTC,CASSPGTSNSYEQYF,TRBV18,15,TRBJ2-7,-,-
TGTGCCAGCAGCCAAGATCTACTGCGAGAGCAGTTCTTC,CASSQDLLREQFF,TRBV14,13,TRBJ2-1,-,-
TGTGCCAGCAGTTACGTGAAGGCAGGGGCCTACGAGCAGTACTTC,CASSYVKAGAYEQYF,TRBV6-5,15,TRBJ2-7,-,-
TGCGCCAGCAGCCAAGATCGGGGTAGCGGGAAGGATGAGCAGTTCTTC,CASSQDRGSGKDEQFF,TRBV4-3,16,TRBJ2-1,few,TRBD2
TGTGCCAGCAGGACCCAAGCGGGAGGCACAGATACGCAGTATTTT,CASRTQAGGTDTQYF,TRBV28,15,TRBJ2-3,once,TRBD2
TGCGCCAGCAGCCAAGAAGAGGGCTCACCGGGGCAGTACTTC,CASSQEEGSPGQYF,TRBV4-1,14,TRBJ2-7,-,-
TGTGCCAGCAGCGAAACGGGGCAGACTGAAGCTTTCTTT,CASSETGQTEAFF,TRBV2,13,TRBJ1-1,-,-
TGTGCCAGCAGTTACTCGACCACTCCCTACGAGCAGTACTTC,CASSYSTTPYEQYF,TRBV28,14,TRBJ2-7,-,-
TGTGCCAGCAGCCCGACAGGGGCCTATGGCTACACCTTC,CASSPTGAYGYTF,TRBV9,13,TRBJ1-2,-,TRBD1
TGTGCCATCAGTGACCACCGACAGGAAGAGACCCAGTACTTC,CAISDHRQEETQYF,TRBV10-3,14,TRBJ2-5,-,-
TGTGCCAGCAGCGCCGGGACAGACCTTTACGAGCAGTACTTC,CASSAGTDLYEQYF,TRBV7-9,14,TRBJ2-7,-,TRBD1